This is a list of T cell receptor beta chains from one sample in a study of blood T cell repertoires in COVID-19. Produced via immunoSEQ multiplex PCR; TCRdb's table is partial and in-frame only. The sample shows some 120,000 clones, over 75% of them seen only once. Sequencing was performed on peripheral blood. The receptors originated from a woman older than 75 with acute or convalescent COVID-19. The CDR3 runs from the conserved cysteine through the conserved F or W.

j_call: TRBJ2-5; v_call: TRBV29-1; cdr3_aa: CSVVLAGGQETQYF
j_call: TRBJ1-2; v_call: TRBV2; cdr3_aa: CASRTGTGGYGYTF
j_call: TRBJ2-2; v_call: TRBV5-1; cdr3_aa: CASSPGTATGELFF
j_call: TRBJ2-1; v_call: TRBV5-4; cdr3_aa: CASSPGSSSYNERFF
j_call: TRBJ1-6; v_call: TRBV3-1/TRBV3-2; cdr3_aa: CASSQQTGQGTSPLHF
j_call: TRBJ1-3; v_call: TRBV28; cdr3_aa: CASSSDTGRNTIYF
j_call: TRBJ2-5; v_call: TRBV7-9; cdr3_aa: CASSLAGTSGEETQYF
j_call: TRBJ1-1; v_call: TRBV27; cdr3_aa: CASRGPTQIMNTEAFF
j_call: TRBJ1-1; v_call: TRBV7-3; cdr3_aa: CASSFTANTEAFF
j_call: TRBJ1-1; v_call: TRBV11-2; cdr3_aa: CASSPEPSAMAFF
j_call: TRBJ1-2; v_call: TRBV29-1; cdr3_aa: CSVVPGDDYGYTF
j_call: TRBJ1-3; v_call: TRBV6-1; cdr3_aa: CASSEGQHTSGNTIYF
j_call: TRBJ1-5; v_call: TRBV5-1; cdr3_aa: CASSLGGDQPQHF
j_call: TRBJ1-6; v_call: TRBV18; cdr3_aa: CASSPSGDSPLHF
j_call: TRBJ2-5; v_call: TRBV28; cdr3_aa: CATGTSGGVETQYF
j_call: TRBJ2-3; v_call: TRBV10-3; cdr3_aa: CAISGRNTQYF
j_call: TRBJ1-5; v_call: TRBV7-9; cdr3_aa: CASSSGSNSNQPQHF
j_call: TRBJ1-1; v_call: TRBV7-9; cdr3_aa: CASSLGGANTEAFF
j_call: TRBJ1-2; v_call: TRBV12-1; cdr3_aa: CASSSDRGLFGYTF
j_call: TRBJ1-1; v_call: TRBV5-6; cdr3_aa: CASTERGGASTEAFF
j_call: TRBJ1-1; v_call: TRBV6-5; cdr3_aa: CASNRRTGDTEAFF
j_call: TRBJ2-5; v_call: TRBV7-3; cdr3_aa: CASSYRDQETQYF
j_call: TRBJ2-1; v_call: TRBV24-1; cdr3_aa: CATSDPRGYNEQFF
j_call: TRBJ2-7; v_call: TRBV10-3; cdr3_aa: CAISESSGEYEQYF
j_call: TRBJ1-1; v_call: TRBV18; cdr3_aa: CASSHRDRLNTEAFF
j_call: TRBJ1-6; v_call: TRBV6-2/TRBV6-3; cdr3_aa: CASSKDRGPSYNSPLHF
j_call: TRBJ1-2; v_call: TRBV5-4; cdr3_aa: CASSLAAGTGKNTF
j_call: TRBJ1-5; v_call: TRBV27; cdr3_aa: CASRPDSYQPQHF
j_call: TRBJ1-5; v_call: TRBV28; cdr3_aa: CASSFGVDNQPQHF
j_call: TRBJ2-1; v_call: TRBV5-4; cdr3_aa: CASSTLAGGYNEQFF
j_call: TRBJ2-2; v_call: TRBV5-4; cdr3_aa: CASSRPTGIRAGELFF
j_call: TRBJ2-2; v_call: TRBV9; cdr3_aa: CASSVPGGGGELFF
j_call: TRBJ1-2; v_call: TRBV7-9; cdr3_aa: CASSDRDRGAYGYTF
j_call: TRBJ2-1; v_call: TRBV5-1; cdr3_aa: CASSPGTSGDNEQFF
j_call: TRBJ1-2; v_call: TRBV12-3/TRBV12-4; cdr3_aa: CASIETGIGGYTF
j_call: TRBJ2-5; v_call: TRBV5-4; cdr3_aa: CAAGTGGAQETQYF
j_call: TRBJ2-5; v_call: TRBV7-2; cdr3_aa: CASSANRGRGETQYF
j_call: TRBJ1-5; v_call: TRBV4-3; cdr3_aa: CASSLDSPFRPQHF
j_call: TRBJ1-1; v_call: TRBV6-5; cdr3_aa: CASSQTGRNTEAFF
j_call: TRBJ1-5; v_call: TRBV19; cdr3_aa: CASSIGTGSQPQHF
j_call: TRBJ1-2; v_call: TRBV7-9; cdr3_aa: CASSLGGDLYGYTF
j_call: TRBJ2-1; v_call: TRBV9; cdr3_aa: CASSVAQGYNEQFF